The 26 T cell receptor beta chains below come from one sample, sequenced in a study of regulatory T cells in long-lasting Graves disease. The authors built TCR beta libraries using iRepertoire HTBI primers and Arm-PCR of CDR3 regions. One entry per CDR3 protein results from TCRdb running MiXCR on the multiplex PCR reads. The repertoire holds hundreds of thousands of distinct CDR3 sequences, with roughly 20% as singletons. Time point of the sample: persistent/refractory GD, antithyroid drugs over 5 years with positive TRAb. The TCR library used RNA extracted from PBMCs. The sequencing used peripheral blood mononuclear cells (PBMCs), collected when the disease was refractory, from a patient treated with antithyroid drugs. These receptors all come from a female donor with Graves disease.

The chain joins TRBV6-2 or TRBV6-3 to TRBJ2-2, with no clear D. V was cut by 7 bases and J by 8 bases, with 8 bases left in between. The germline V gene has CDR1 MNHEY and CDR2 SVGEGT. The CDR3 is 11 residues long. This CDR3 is CASTARGELFF. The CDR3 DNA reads TGTGCCAGCACTGCGAGGGGGGAGCTGTTTTTT.

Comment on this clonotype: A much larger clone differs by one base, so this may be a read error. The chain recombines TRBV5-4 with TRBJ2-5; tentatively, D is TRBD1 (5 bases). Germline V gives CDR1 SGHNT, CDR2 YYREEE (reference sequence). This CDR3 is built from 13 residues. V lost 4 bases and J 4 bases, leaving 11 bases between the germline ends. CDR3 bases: TGTGCCAGCAGCCCCCCCAGGGTAGAGACCCAGTACTTC. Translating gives CASSPPRVETQYF.

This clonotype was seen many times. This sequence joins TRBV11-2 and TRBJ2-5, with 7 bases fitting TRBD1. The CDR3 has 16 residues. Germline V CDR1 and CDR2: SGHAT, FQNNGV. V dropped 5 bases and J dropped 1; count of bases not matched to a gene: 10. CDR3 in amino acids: CASSLNPGTVQETQYF. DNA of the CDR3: TGTGCCAGCAGCCTAAACCCCGGGACAGTCCAAGAGACCCAGTACTTC. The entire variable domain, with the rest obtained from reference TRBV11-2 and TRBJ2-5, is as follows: EAGVAQSPRYKIIEKRQSVAFWCNPISGHATLYWYQQILGQGPKLLIQFQNNGVVDDSQLPKDRFSAERLKGVDSTLKIQPAKLEDSAVYLCASSLNPGTVQETQYFGPGTRLLVL.

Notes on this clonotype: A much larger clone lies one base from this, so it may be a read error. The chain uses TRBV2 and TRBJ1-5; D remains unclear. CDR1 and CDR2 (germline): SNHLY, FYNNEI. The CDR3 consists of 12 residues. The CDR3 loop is CVSAALNQPQHF. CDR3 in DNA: TGTGTCAGCGCGGCGCTCAATCAGCCCCAGCATTTT.

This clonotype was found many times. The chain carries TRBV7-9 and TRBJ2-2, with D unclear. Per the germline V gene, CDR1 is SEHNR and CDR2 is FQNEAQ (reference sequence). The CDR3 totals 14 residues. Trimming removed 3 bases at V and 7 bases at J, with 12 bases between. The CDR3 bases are TGTGCCAGCAGCTTTCATCGCCTTGGCGGGGAGCTGTTTTTT. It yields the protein CASSFHRLGGELFF.

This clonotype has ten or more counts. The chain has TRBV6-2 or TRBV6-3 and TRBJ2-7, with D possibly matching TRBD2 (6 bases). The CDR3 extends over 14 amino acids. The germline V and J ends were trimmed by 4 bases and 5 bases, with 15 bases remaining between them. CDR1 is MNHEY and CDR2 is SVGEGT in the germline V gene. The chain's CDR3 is CASSWGENRDEQYF. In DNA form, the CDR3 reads TGTGCCAGCAGTTGGGGGGAAAACCGAGACGAGCAGTACTTC.

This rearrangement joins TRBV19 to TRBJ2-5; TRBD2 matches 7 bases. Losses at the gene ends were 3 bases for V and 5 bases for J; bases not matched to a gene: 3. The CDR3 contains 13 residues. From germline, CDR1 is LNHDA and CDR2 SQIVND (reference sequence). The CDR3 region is CASSMREGETQYF. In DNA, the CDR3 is TGTGCCAGTAGTATGAGGGAGGGCGAGACCCAGTACTTC.

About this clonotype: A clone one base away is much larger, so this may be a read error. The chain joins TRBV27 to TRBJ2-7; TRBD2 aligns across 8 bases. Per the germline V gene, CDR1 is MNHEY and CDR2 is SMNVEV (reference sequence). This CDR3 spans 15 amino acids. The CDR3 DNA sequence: TGTGTCAGCAGTTTTAGAGCGGGAGAGACCTACGAGCAGTACTTC. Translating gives CVSSFRAGETYEQYF.

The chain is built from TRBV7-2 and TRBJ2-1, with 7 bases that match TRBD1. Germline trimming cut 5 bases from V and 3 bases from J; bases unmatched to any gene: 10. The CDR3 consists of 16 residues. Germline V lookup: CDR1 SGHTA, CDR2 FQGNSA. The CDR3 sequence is CASSLRTRTGYNEQFF. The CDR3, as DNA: TGTGCCAGCAGCCTACGGACGAGGACAGGCTACAATGAGCAGTTCTTC.

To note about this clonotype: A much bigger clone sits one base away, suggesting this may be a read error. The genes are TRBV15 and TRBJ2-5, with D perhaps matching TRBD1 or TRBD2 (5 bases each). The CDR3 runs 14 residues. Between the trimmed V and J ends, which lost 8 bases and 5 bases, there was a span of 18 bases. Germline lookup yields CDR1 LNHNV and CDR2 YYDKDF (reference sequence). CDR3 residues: CATSRLGTTETQYF. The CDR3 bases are TGTGCCACCTCGCGACTCGGGACGACGGAGACCCAGTACTTC. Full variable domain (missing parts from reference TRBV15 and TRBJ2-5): DAMVIQNPRYQVTQFGKPVTLSCSQTLNHNVMYWYQQKSSQAPKLLFHYYDKDFNNEADTPDNFQSRRPNTSFCFLDIRSPGLGDTAMYLCATSRLGTTETQYFGPGTRLLVL.

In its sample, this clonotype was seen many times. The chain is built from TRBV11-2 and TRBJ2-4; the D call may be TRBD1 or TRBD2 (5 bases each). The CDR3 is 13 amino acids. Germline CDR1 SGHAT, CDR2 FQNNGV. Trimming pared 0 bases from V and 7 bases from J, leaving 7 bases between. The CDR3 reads CASSLDRENIQYF. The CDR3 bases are TGTGCCAGCAGCTTAGACAGGGAGAACATTCAGTACTTC.

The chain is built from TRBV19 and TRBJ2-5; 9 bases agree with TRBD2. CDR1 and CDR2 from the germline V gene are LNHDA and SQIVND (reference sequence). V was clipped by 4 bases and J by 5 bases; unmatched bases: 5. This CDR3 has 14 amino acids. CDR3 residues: CASSTSGIWETQYF. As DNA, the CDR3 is TGTGCCAGTAGTACTAGCGGGATATGGGAGACCCAGTACTTC.

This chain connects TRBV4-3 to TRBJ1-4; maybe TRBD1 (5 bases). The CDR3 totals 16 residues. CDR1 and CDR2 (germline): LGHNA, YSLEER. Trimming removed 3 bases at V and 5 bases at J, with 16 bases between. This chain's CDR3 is CASSHSRGPPNEKLFF. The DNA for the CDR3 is TGCGCCAGCAGCCATAGTAGGGGACCTCCCAATGAAAAACTGTTTTTT.

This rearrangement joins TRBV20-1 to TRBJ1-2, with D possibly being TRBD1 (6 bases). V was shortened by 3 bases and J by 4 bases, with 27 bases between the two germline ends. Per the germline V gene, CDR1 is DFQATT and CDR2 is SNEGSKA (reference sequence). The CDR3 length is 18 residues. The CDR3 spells CSASRIQTGEFWGYGYTF. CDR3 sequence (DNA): TGCAGTGCTAGCAGGATACAGACAGGAGAATTCTGGGGCTATGGCTACACCTTC.

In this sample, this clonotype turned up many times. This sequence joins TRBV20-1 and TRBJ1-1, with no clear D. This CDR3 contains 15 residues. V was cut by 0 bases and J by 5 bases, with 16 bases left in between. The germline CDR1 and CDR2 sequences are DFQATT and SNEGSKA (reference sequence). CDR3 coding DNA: TGCAGTGCTAGAGATAGGGCAGAACCTTGGACTGAAGCTTTCTTT. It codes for CSARDRAEPWTEAFF.

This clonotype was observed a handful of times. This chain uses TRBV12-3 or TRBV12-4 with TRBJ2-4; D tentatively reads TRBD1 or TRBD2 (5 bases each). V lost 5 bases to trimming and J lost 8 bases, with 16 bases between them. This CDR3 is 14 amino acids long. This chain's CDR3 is CASSIGTERDIQYF. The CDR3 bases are TGTGCCAGCAGTATTGGGACCGAGCGAGACATTCAGTACTTC.

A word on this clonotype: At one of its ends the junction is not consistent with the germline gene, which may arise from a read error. CDR3 sequence (DNA): TGTGCCAGCAACTTAAACAGCCAAGAGACCCAGTACTTC. The encoded protein is CASNLNSQETQYF. This chain joins TRBV7-3 and TRBJ2-5; D gene uncertain. The length of the CDR3 is 13 residues. Germline V gene data show CDR1 as SGHTA and CDR2 as FQGTGA.

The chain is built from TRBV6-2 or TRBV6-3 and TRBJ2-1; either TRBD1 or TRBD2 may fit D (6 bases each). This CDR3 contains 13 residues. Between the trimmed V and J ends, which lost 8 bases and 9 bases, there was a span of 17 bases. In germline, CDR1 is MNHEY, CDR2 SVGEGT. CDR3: CASGRTVFGEQFF. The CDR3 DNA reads TGTGCCAGCGGGAGGACAGTTTTCGGTGAGCAGTTCTTC.

CDR3 DNA: TGTGCCAGCAGTGACAGGGACGGAGGAAACATTCAGTACTTC. This sequence encodes CASSDRDGGNIQYF. The V call is TRBV6-2 or TRBV6-3, the J call TRBJ2-4, with TRBD1 matching 7 bases. Germline CDR1 MNHEY, CDR2 SVGEGT. The CDR3 covers 14 residues. Losses at the gene ends were 5 bases for V and 6 bases for J; bases not matched to a gene: 7.

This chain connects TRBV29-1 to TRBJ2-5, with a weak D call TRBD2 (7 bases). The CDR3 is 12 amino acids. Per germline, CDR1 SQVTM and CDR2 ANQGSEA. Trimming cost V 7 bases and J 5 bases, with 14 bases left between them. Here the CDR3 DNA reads TGCAGCGCCTTAGGGGGGGGGGAGACCCAGTACTTC. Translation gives CSALGGGETQYF.

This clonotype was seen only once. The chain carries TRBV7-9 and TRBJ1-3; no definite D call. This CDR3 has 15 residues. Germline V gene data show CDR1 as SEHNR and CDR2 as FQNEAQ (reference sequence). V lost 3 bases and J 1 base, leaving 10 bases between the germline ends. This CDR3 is CASSLGGISGNTIYF. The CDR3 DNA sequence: TGTGCCAGCAGCTTGGGAGGGATTTCTGGAAACACCATATATTTT.

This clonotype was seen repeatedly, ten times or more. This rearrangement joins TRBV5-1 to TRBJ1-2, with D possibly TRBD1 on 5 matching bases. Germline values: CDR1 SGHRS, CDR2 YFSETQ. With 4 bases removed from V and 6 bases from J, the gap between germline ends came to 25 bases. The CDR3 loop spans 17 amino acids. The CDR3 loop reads CASSLRTQGHLGHGYTF. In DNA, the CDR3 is TGCGCCAGCAGCCTACGAACCCAAGGACATTTGGGCCATGGCTACACCTTC.

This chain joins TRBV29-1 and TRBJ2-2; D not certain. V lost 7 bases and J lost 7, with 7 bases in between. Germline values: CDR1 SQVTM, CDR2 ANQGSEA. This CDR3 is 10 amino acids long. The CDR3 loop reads CSANDGELFF. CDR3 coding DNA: TGCAGCGCGAATGACGGGGAGCTGTTTTTT.

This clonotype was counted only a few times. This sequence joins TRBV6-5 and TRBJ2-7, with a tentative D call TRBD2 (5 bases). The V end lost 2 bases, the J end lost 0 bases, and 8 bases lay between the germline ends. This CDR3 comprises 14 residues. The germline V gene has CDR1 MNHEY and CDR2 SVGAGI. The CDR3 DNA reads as TGTGCCAGCAGTTACACTAGGAGCTCCTACGAGCAGTACTTC. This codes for CASSYTRSSYEQYF.

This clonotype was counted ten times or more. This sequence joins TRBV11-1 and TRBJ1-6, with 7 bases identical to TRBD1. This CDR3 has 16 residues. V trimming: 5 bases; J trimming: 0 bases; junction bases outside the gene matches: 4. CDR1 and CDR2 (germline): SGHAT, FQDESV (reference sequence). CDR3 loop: CASSTDRSSYNSPLHF. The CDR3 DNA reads TGTGCCAGCAGCACGGACAGGAGCTCCTATAATTCACCCCTCCACTTT.

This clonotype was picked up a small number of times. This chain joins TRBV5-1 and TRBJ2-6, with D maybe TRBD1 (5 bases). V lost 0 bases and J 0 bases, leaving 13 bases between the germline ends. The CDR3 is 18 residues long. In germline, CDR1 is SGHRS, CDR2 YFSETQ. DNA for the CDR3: TGCGCCAGCAGCTTGGGGTGGACAATCCACTCTGGGGCCAACGTCCTGACTTTC. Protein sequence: CASSLGWTIHSGANVLTF.